This TCR beta chain was obtained from a study of T-cell reconstitution after alpha-beta-depleted transplantation in children. This clonotype was seen repeatedly, ten times or more. Its antigen is not identified. Molecular barcoding with unique molecular identifiers was used for the TCRbeta library. MiXCR, applied by TCRdb to the PCR reads, yields one record per CDR3 protein. Seen here are under 250,000 distinct CDR3 sequences, approximately 7% observed once, and the top ten hold about 5.9%. Study-level points and caveats: Newly produced T cells mostly accounted for T-cell counts and diversity one year post-transplant. Several hundred expanded graft clones reportedly were the source of alpha-beta T cells about two months after transplant.

Trimming shortened V by 10 bases and J by 8 bases, and 12 bases separated the two germline ends. The CDR3 consists of 11 residues. The germline gives CDR1 SNHLY, CDR2 FYNNEI. This chain joins TRBV2 and TRBJ2-1; the D is unclear. The sequence came from a boy aged 2 to 10 with acute lymphoblastic leukemia, due to receive a stem cell transplant. Sequenced material: PBMCs, taken before TCRalphabeta/CD19-depleted stem cell transplant. The CDR3 DNA reads as TGTGCCACCTCAGTCGCGGATGAGCAGTTCTTC. The encoded protein is CATSVADEQFF.